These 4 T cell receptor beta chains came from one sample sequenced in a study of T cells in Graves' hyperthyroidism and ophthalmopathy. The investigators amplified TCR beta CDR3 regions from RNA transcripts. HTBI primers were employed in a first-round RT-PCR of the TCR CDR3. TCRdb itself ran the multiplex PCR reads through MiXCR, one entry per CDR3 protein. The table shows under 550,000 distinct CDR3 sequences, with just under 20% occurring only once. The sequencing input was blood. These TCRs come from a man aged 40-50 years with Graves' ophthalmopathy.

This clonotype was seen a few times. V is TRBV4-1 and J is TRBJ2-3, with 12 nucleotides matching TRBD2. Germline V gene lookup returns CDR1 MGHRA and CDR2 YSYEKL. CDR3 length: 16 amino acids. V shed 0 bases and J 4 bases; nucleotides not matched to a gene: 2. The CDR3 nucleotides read TGCGCCAGCAGCCAAGATGGACTAGCGGGATCAGATACGCAGTATTTT. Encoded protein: CASSQDGLAGSDTQYF.

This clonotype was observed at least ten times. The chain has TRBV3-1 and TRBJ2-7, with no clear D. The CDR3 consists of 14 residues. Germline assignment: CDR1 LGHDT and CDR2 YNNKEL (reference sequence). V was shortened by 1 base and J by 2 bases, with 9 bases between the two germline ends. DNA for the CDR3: TGTGCCAGCAGCCAAGCGGGCGGAACCTACGAGCAGTACTTC. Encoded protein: CASSQAGGTYEQYF.

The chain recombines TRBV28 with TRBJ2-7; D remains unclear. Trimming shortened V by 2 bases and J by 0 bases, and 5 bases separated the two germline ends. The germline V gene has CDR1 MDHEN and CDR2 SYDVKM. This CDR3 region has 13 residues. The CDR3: CASSLNSSYEQYF. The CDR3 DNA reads TGTGCCAGCAGTTTAAACAGCTCCTACGAGCAGTACTTC.

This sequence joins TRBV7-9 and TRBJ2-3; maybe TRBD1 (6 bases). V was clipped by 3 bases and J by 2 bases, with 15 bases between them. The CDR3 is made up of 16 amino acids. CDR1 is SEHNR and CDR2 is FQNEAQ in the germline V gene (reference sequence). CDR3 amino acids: CASSFWQGRTTDTQYF. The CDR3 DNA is TGTGCCAGCAGCTTTTGGCAGGGGCGAACCACAGATACGCAGTATTTT.